This T cell receptor beta chain was observed in a study of cytomegalovirus exposure and HLA in healthy donors. Study-level information: The use of the same platform for the 90 to 150 validation repertoires and the 600 to 800 first-cohort repertoires was reported by a later analysis. Study observations and caveats: In vitro, a few CMV-associated chains proved specific for CMV antigens.

This clone occurred a few times. The antigen is undetermined. Germline CDR1 ENHRY, CDR2 SYGVKD. This CDR3 is built from 16 residues. V lost 4 bases and J lost 1; bases outside the gene matches: 2. Separate from the approximately 700-subject first cohort was the approximately 120-subject validation cohort, to which the donors belonged. Measured with immunoSEQ multiplex PCR; TCRdb has only the in-frame clones, and not every one. The data hold some 120,000 clones, with about nine tenths observed a single time. Sequencing was performed on PBMCs. This TCR came from a young man in good health and CMV-seronegative. This sequence joins TRBV10-3 and TRBJ2-5; 14 nucleotides agree with TRBD2. Here the CDR3 DNA reads TGTGCCATCAGTGGGGGGACTAGCGGGAGCCAAGAGACCCAGTACTTC. Translating gives CAISGGTSGSQETQYF.